This T cell receptor (beta chain) was recorded in a study of beta chain features in type 1 diabetes. Sequencing targeted expressed TCRB transcripts, as all isolated RNA had been reverse transcribed. The table came from immunoSEQ multiplex PCR; TCRdb's copy has only in-frame clones and leaves some out. This sample yields 300,000 to 400,000 clones, of which 9.3% are seen a single time; less than 1.2% belongs to the top ten. Findings of the study overall: For patients, the naive, central memory and Treg TCRB repertoires appeared more alike than for healthy donors. For type 1 diabetes patients, VDJ junctions showed fewer insertions and more deletions. TCRB CDR3 length was moderately but significantly reduced in all four CD4+ subsets of Type 1 diabetes patients.

A note on this clone: Its antigen is as yet unknown.

In total, each donor contributed a single heparinised blood draw that averaged roughly 100 mL. The V gene lost 0 bases and the J gene lost 7 bases, with 9 bases spanning the gap. The CDR3 contains 14 residues. From germline, CDR1 is MNHEY and CDR2 SVGAGI. This TCR came from a man aged 25 to 40 with type 1 diabetes. The sample taken for sequencing was central memory CD4+ T cells from blood. V gene TRBV6-5 combines with J gene TRBJ2-2; the D is unclear. DNA of the CDR3: TGTGCCAGCAGTTACTCCGGGTCCAACGGGGAGCTGTTTTTT. Its translation is CASSYSGSNGELFF.